These T cell receptor beta chains were read from a single sample in a study of graft-versus-host responses after intestinal transplantation. Measured with immunoSEQ multiplex PCR; TCRdb has only the in-frame clones, and not every one. The sample holds tens of thousands of clones, roughly nine tenths seen once. No cognate antigen is known for these TCRs. Sample: unstimulated CD4+ T cells sorted from spleen or lymph node cells, taken before intestinal transplant. The receptors derive from a human donor who received an intestinal transplant. CDR3s include the opening cysteine and the closing phenylalanine or tryptophan. D genes are given only for firm matches. The size entry is marked missing in some rows and otherwise reads once, few, many or a size class.

clone size: -; J gene: TRBJ2-1; D gene: TRBD1; V gene: TRBV5-6; CDR3 protein: CASSLKPGQGPHEQFF; CDR3 DNA: TGTGCCAGCAGCCTCAAACCGGGACAGGGGCCCCATGAGCAGTTCTTC
clone size: -; J gene: TRBJ2-3; D gene: TRBD2; V gene: TRBV4-3; CDR3 protein: CASSLQGLAGGTDTQYF; CDR3 DNA: TGCGCCAGCAGCCTCCAGGGACTAGCGGGGGGCACAGATACGCAGTATTTT
clone size: -; J gene: TRBJ2-3; D gene: -; V gene: TRBV5-1; CDR3 protein: CASSLLASRADTQYF; CDR3 DNA: TGCGCCAGCAGCTTGTTAGCTAGCCGCGCAGATACGCAGTATTTT
clone size: -; J gene: TRBJ1-3; D gene: -; V gene: TRBV29-1; CDR3 protein: CSGWDSRVDTIYF; CDR3 DNA: TGCAGCGGCTGGGACTCACGGGTGGACACCATATATTTT
clone size: -; J gene: TRBJ2-7; D gene: -; V gene: TRBV7-6; CDR3 protein: CASSPRLVYPNEQYF; CDR3 DNA: TGTGCCAGCAGCCCCCGACTAGTATACCCTAACGAGCAGTACTTC
clone size: -; J gene: TRBJ1-1; D gene: -; V gene: TRBV19; CDR3 protein: CASSLPRLNTEAFF; CDR3 DNA: TGTGCCAGTAGCCTACCCCGCTTGAACACTGAAGCTTTCTTT
clone size: -; J gene: TRBJ1-6; D gene: -; V gene: TRBV10-3; CDR3 protein: CAISELGGVSDSPLHF; CDR3 DNA: TGTGCCATCAGTGAGTTGGGAGGGGTTAGCGATTCACCCCTCCACTTT
clone size: -; J gene: TRBJ2-5; D gene: TRBD1; V gene: TRBV18; CDR3 protein: CASSQSPGTGSETQYF; CDR3 DNA: TGTGCCAGCTCACAGAGTCCCGGGACAGGGTCAGAGACCCAGTACTTC
clone size: once; J gene: TRBJ1-1; D gene: TRBD1; V gene: TRBV25-1; CDR3 protein: CASRDRVNTEAFF; CDR3 DNA: TGTGCCAGCAGGGACAGGGTGAACACTGAAGCTTTCTTT
clone size: -; J gene: TRBJ2-3; D gene: TRBD1; V gene: TRBV11-2; CDR3 protein: CASSLVQGTGTDTQYF; CDR3 DNA: TGTGCCAGCAGCTTAGTACAGGGGACCGGCACAGATACGCAGTATTTT
clone size: -; J gene: TRBJ1-2; D gene: -; V gene: TRBV5-1; CDR3 protein: CASSIRRGEDGYTF; CDR3 DNA: TGCGCCAGCAGCATACGCCGGGGGGAGGATGGCTACACCTTC
clone size: -; J gene: TRBJ1-1; D gene: TRBD1; V gene: TRBV18; CDR3 protein: CASSPPQGAGWTEAFF; CDR3 DNA: TGTGCCAGCTCACCACCGCAGGGGGCGGGATGGACTGAAGCTTTCTTT
clone size: -; J gene: TRBJ2-3; D gene: -; V gene: TRBV5-6; CDR3 protein: CASRQGDDTQYF; CDR3 DNA: TGTGCCAGCCGCCAGGGTGACGATACGCAGTATTTT
clone size: -; J gene: TRBJ2-7; D gene: TRBD2; V gene: TRBV7-6; CDR3 protein: CASSPLRTSGSYEQYF; CDR3 DNA: TGTGCCAGCAGCCCGCTTCGCACTAGCGGATCCTACGAGCAGTACTTC
clone size: once; J gene: TRBJ2-7; D gene: TRBD2; V gene: TRBV27; CDR3 protein: CASILTFGGGYEQYF; CDR3 DNA: TGTGCCAGCATCCTCACCTTTGGCGGGGGCTACGAGCAGTACTTC
clone size: -; J gene: TRBJ1-4; D gene: TRBD1; V gene: TRBV11-3; CDR3 protein: CASSSQYSGQINEKLFF; CDR3 DNA: TGTGCCAGCAGCTCACAATACTCGGGACAGATTAATGAAAAACTGTTTTTT
clone size: -; J gene: TRBJ1-5; D gene: -; V gene: TRBV10-3; CDR3 protein: CAISRVNQPQHF; CDR3 DNA: TGTGCCATCTCTCGGGTCAATCAGCCCCAGCATTTT
clone size: -; J gene: TRBJ2-1; D gene: TRBD2; V gene: TRBV6-5; CDR3 protein: CASRLTSATYNEQFF; CDR3 DNA: TGTGCCAGCAGATTAACTAGCGCCACCTACAATGAGCAGTTCTTC
clone size: -; J gene: TRBJ1-4; D gene: -; V gene: TRBV2; CDR3 protein: CASMRGNNEKLFF; CDR3 DNA: TGTGCCAGCATGAGGGGGAATAATGAAAAACTGTTTTTT
clone size: -; J gene: TRBJ2-7; D gene: TRBD2; V gene: TRBV6-5; CDR3 protein: CASSQSGGVYEQYF; CDR3 DNA: TGTGCCAGCAGCCAGTCCGGGGGGGTATACGAGCAGTACTTC
clone size: -; J gene: TRBJ1-5; D gene: -; V gene: TRBV7-6; CDR3 protein: CASSLVQGNQPQHF; CDR3 DNA: TGTGCCAGCAGCTTAGTACAGGGTAATCAGCCCCAGCATTTT
clone size: -; J gene: TRBJ1-2; D gene: TRBD1; V gene: TRBV11-3; CDR3 protein: CASSPGGLDRDGYTF; CDR3 DNA: TGTGCCAGCAGCCCCGGGGGTTTGGACAGGGATGGCTACACCTTC
clone size: -; J gene: TRBJ1-1; D gene: -; V gene: TRBV19; CDR3 protein: CASSPGLGDTEAFF; CDR3 DNA: TGTGCCAGTAGTCCGGGCCTCGGGGACACTGAAGCTTTCTTT
clone size: -; J gene: TRBJ2-7; D gene: TRBD2; V gene: TRBV7-8; CDR3 protein: CASSLIAGGPSSYEQYF; CDR3 DNA: TGTGCCAGCAGCTTAATTGCGGGGGGGCCCAGTAGCTACGAGCAGTACTTC
clone size: few; J gene: TRBJ2-7; D gene: -; V gene: TRBV6-6; CDR3 protein: CASSYIRAEQYF; CDR3 DNA: TGTGCCAGCAGTTACATCAGGGCCGAGCAGTACTTC
clone size: -; J gene: TRBJ2-7; D gene: -; V gene: TRBV29-1; CDR3 protein: CSVEGTAPYEQYF; CDR3 DNA: TGCAGCGTTGAAGGGACAGCCCCCTACGAGCAGTACTTC
clone size: -; J gene: TRBJ2-6; D gene: -; V gene: TRBV7-8; CDR3 protein: CASSLVAGGPGRAGANVLTF; CDR3 DNA: TGTGCCAGCAGCTTAGTCGCCGGGGGTCCTGGCCGGGCTGGGGCCAACGTCCTGACTTTC
clone size: -; J gene: TRBJ2-2; D gene: -; V gene: TRBV7-7; CDR3 protein: CASSWGRQVSFTGELFF; CDR3 DNA: TGTGCCAGCAGCTGGGGACGACAGGTGAGTTTCACCGGGGAGCTGTTTTTT
clone size: -; J gene: TRBJ1-1; D gene: -; V gene: TRBV5-1; CDR3 protein: CASSVGANTEAFF; CDR3 DNA: TGCGCCAGCAGCGTGGGGGCGAACACTGAAGCTTTCTTT
clone size: once; J gene: TRBJ2-3; D gene: -; V gene: TRBV29-1; CDR3 protein: CSALRSSTDTQYF; CDR3 DNA: TGCAGCGCCCTGAGGTCTAGCACAGATACGCAGTATTTT
clone size: -; J gene: TRBJ2-5; D gene: TRBD1; V gene: TRBV5-6; CDR3 protein: CASSGRTGQETQYF; CDR3 DNA: TGTGCCAGCAGCGGGAGGACAGGGCAAGAGACCCAGTACTTC
clone size: -; J gene: TRBJ1-1; D gene: TRBD1; V gene: TRBV25-1; CDR3 protein: CASGGQGELGEAFF; CDR3 DNA: TGTGCCAGCGGCGGACAGGGAGAGCTTGGGGAAGCTTTCTTT
clone size: -; J gene: TRBJ1-6; D gene: -; V gene: TRBV7-6; CDR3 protein: CASSFTGDLNSPLHF; CDR3 DNA: TGTGCCAGCAGCTTTACAGGAGACCTTAATTCACCCCTCCACTTT
clone size: once; J gene: TRBJ2-2; D gene: -; V gene: TRBV19; CDR3 protein: CASSPTLPGNTGELFF; CDR3 DNA: TGTGCCAGTAGTCCGACGCTCCCGGGGAACACCGGGGAGCTGTTTTTT
clone size: -; J gene: TRBJ2-1; D gene: -; V gene: TRBV7-2; CDR3 protein: CASTLGGGGHQFF; CDR3 DNA: TGTGCCAGCACCCTTGGAGGGGGCGGACACCAGTTCTTC
clone size: -; J gene: TRBJ1-2; D gene: -; V gene: TRBV30; CDR3 protein: CAWTVTNYGYTF; CDR3 DNA: TGTGCCTGGACCGTTACTAACTATGGCTACACCTTC
clone size: -; J gene: TRBJ2-7; D gene: -; V gene: TRBV7-8; CDR3 protein: CASSRPTGYYEQYF; CDR3 DNA: TGTGCCAGCAGCCGCCCTACAGGGTACTACGAGCAGTACTTC
clone size: once; J gene: TRBJ2-1; D gene: TRBD2; V gene: TRBV18; CDR3 protein: CASSPGLAGAYNEQFF; CDR3 DNA: TGTGCCAGCTCACCGGGACTAGCGGGGGCCTACAATGAGCAGTTCTTC
clone size: once; J gene: TRBJ2-3; D gene: -; V gene: TRBV6-4; CDR3 protein: CASSDSRDSHTDTQYF; CDR3 DNA: TGTGCCAGCAGTGACTCGAGGGACTCCCACACAGATACGCAGTATTTT
clone size: -; J gene: TRBJ1-3; D gene: -; V gene: TRBV19; CDR3 protein: CASSFRSGNTIYF; CDR3 DNA: TGTGCCAGTAGTTTTCGCTCTGGAAACACCATATATTTT
clone size: -; J gene: TRBJ2-2; D gene: -; V gene: TRBV5-1; CDR3 protein: CASSLDFTGELFF; CDR3 DNA: TGCGCCAGCAGCTTGGACTTCACCGGGGAGCTGTTTTTT
clone size: once; J gene: TRBJ2-1; D gene: -; V gene: TRBV7-2; CDR3 protein: CASSLQGTYNEQFF; CDR3 DNA: TGTGCCAGCAGCCTGCAGGGCACTTACAATGAGCAGTTCTTC